This TCR beta chain is drawn from a study of CD8+ T cells in alopecia areata. Study background: At a dose of 5 to 10 mg twice daily, oral tofacitinib was given to treated patients. A 6-month period off drug followed tofacitinib, which lasted 6 to 18 months. Notes on the study in general: Besides other cells, scalp samples also yield sequences of resident alphabeta T cells from normal skin.

In regard to this clone: What it recognizes is unknown.

Following extraction, RNA underwent reverse transcription to cDNA, which served as the sequencing template. TCRdb's table, derived via immunoSEQ multiplex PCR, lists solely in-frame clones and lacks some. The sample lists about 130,000 clones; 49% were seen once. Looked up from germline, CDR1 is LNHNV and CDR2 is YYDKDF (reference sequence). Trimming shortened V by 4 bases and J by 5 bases, and 17 bases separated the two germline ends. The CDR3 runs 15 residues. This clonotype originated in a human donor with alopecia areata. The gene calls are TRBV15 and TRBJ1-1; possible D gene TRBD1, 6 bases. The sequencing used CD8+ T cells sorted from blood, collected at week 0. In DNA, the CDR3 is TGTGCCACCAGCAAAGGCACGGCAGGGGAGACTGAAGCTTTCTTT. This translates into CATSKGTAGETEAFF.